The 3 T cell receptor beta chains listed next were all sequenced from one sample in a study of shared clonotypes between healthy human individuals (dated by TCRdb to about 2020). The method behind the library was the immunoSEQ multiplex PCR assay. TCRdb holds this immuneACCESS table with in-frame rearrangements only. Some clones are missing; in checked studies, unresolved V genes explain under half, and the rest has no known cause. The sample profile shows some 740,000 clones; 80% to 95% of them were found once. Approximately 25% of the sample goes to the ten largest clones. CD8 naive samples were CD45RO-negative cells positively selected for CCR7, giving a CD45RA+CCR7+ population that excluded TemRA cells. Sample: naive CD8+ T cells sorted from blood. The cell subset or site label, read with the paper, signifies: CD45RA+CCR7+. The source is a man aged 30 to 45 in good health.

This clone was seen a single time. The CDR3, as DNA: TGCGCCAGCAGCGTTATGGACAGACGCTACGAGCAGTACTTC. Amino acids: CASSVMDRRYEQYF. The chain couples TRBV5-1 to TRBJ2-7, with a tentative D call TRBD1 (6 bases). The CDR3 consists of 14 residues. From germline, CDR1 is SGHRS and CDR2 YFSETQ. V was pared by 4 bases and J by 3 bases, with 14 bases between. The full variable domain, its missing parts supplied by reference TRBV5-1 and TRBJ2-7, is KAGVTQTPRYLIKTRGQQVTLSCSPISGHRSVSWYQQTPGQGLQFLFEYFSETQRNKGNFPGRFSGRQFSNSRSEMNVSTLELGDSALYLCASSVMDRRYEQYFGPGTRLTVT.

V usage is TRBV6-5 and J usage is TRBJ2-2, with 7 bases that match TRBD1. Losses at the gene ends were 2 bases for V and 4 bases for J; bases not matched to a gene: 4. Germline CDR1 and CDR2: MNHEY and SVGAGI. The CDR3 extends over 15 amino acids. The CDR3 protein is CASSYLSGGTGELFF. The CDR3 DNA follows: TGTGCCAGCAGTTACCTCTCAGGGGGCACCGGGGAGCTGTTTTTT.

V and J are TRBV7-9 and TRBJ2-7; no firm D call. The CDR3 totals 17 residues. The germline V gene encodes CDR1 SEHNR and CDR2 FQNEAQ (reference sequence). Trimming removed 2 bases from V and 1 base from J, with 18 bases in between. The CDR3, as DNA: TGTGCCAGCAGCTTACTTTCTCTGCGGAGTGGTTCCTACGAGCAGTACTTC. This gives the protein CASSLLSLRSGSYEQYF.